This TCR beta chain was profiled in a study of T cell repertoires in cytomegalovirus infection (dated by TCRdb to the late 2010s). Notes on the research overall: Donor HLA type was relevant to the analysis, because carriage of CMV infection together with the matching HLA type was indicated by public TCR beta signatures.

In this sample, this clonotype turned up many times. The specificity of this receptor is unknown. Within one base of it there is no much larger clone, and no base qualities were kept. These reads were obtained on an Illumina HiSeq 1500. TCRdb applied fastp at Q25 and MiXCR to the public reads, then kept only in-frame beta chains. Records with the same CDR3 protein are collapsed into one entry carrying the most frequent genes and DNA. This sample lists fewer than 250,000 distinct CDR3 sequences; approximately 13% were detected once. Jointly, the top ten make up around 1.6% of the sample. The research as a whole found: The ex vivo response was dominated by HLA-C-restricted CMV-specific TCR beta clonotypes, which also provided the single most frequent clonotype in two of eight donors. Carriers of CMV infection plus the relevant HLA type were discriminated by the cumulative frequency of public TCR beta family members in the study cohort and in an independent approximately 400-donor cohort.

V is cut back by 1 base and J by 6 bases, with 8 bases in the junction unmatched. CDR3 length: 15 amino acids, cysteine to phenylalanine. The CDR3 DNA has 45 bases and is translated from base 1. CDR1 is given as SEHNR and CDR2 as FQNEAQ, both from the germline V gene (reference sequence). The rearrangement combines TRBV7-9 with TRBJ2-5; 7 nucleotides in the junction match TRBD1. The sequenced sample was PBMCs. The source of this sequence is a human donor in good health (CMV status not recorded). Some clones in this sample may be carry-over from other donors' samples. This receptor carries the CDR3 CASSLERQGMKTQYF. Here is the DNA: TGTGCCAGCAGCTTAGAAAGACAGGGAATGAAGACCCAGTACTTC.